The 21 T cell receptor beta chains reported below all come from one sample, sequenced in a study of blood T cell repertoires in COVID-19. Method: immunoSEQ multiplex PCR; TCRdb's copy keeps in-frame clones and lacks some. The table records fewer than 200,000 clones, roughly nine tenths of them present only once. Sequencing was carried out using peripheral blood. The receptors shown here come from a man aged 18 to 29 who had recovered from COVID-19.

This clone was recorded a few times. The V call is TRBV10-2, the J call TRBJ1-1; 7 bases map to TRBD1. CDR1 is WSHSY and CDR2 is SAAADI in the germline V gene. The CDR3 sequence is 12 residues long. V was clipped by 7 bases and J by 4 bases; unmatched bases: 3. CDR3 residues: CASMAGGTEAFF. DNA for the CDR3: TGCGCCAGCATGGCAGGGGGCACTGAAGCTTTCTTT.

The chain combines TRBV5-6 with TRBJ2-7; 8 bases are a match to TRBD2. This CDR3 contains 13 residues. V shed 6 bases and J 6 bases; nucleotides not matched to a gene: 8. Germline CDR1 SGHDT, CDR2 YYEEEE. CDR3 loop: CASTRAGVSEQYF. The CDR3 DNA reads TGTGCCAGCACGCGAGCGGGAGTAAGCGAGCAGTACTTC.

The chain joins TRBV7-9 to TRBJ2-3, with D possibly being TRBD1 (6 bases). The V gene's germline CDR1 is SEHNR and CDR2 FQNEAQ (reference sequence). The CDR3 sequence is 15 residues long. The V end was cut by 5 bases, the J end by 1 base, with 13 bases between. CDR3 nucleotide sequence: TGTGCCAGCAGCGAACAGGGTAGTGGCACAGATACGCAGTATTTT. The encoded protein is CASSEQGSGTDTQYF.

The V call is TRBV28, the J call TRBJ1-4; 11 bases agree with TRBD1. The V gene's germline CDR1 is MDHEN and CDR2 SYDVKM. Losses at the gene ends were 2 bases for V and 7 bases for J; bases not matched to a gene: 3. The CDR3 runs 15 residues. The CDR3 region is CASSLGTGGLEKLFF. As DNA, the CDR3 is TGTGCCAGCAGTTTAGGGACAGGGGGACTTGAAAAACTGTTTTTT.

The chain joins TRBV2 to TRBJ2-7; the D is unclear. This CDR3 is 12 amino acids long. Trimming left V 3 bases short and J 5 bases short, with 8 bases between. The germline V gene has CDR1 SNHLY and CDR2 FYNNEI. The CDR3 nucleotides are TGTGCCAGCAGTGATCTACGGGACGAGCAGTACTTC. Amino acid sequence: CASSDLRDEQYF.

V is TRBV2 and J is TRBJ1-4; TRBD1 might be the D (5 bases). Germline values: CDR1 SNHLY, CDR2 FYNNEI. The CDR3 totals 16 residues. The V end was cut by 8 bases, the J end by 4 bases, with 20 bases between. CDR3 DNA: TGTGCCAGCTTAAGGGGAAGGGTGAGCCTTAATGAAAAACTGTTTTTT. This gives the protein CASLRGRVSLNEKLFF.

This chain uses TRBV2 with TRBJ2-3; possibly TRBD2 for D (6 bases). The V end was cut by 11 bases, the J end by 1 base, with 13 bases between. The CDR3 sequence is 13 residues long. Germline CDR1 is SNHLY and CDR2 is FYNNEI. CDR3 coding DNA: TGTGCCCTGAGAGCTAGCGGCACAGATACGCAGTATTTT. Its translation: CALRASGTDTQYF.

CDR3 amino acids: CASSQGISGTGAGNTIYF. The CDR3 DNA reads as TGTGCCAGCAGCCAAGGAATTTCCGGGACAGGGGCTGGAAACACCATATATTTT. This rearrangement joins TRBV3-1 (or the pseudogene TRBV3-2) to TRBJ1-3; 10 bases are a match to TRBD1. The germline V gene has CDR1 LGHDT and CDR2 YNNKEL (reference sequence). J was trimmed by 2 bases and V by 1 base; bases with no gene match: 8. This CDR3 region has 18 residues.

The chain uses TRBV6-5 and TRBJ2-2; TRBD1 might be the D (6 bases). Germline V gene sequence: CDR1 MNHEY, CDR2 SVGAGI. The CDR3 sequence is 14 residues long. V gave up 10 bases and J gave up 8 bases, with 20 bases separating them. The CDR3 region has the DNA TGTGCCACCGGCCAGGGGACCACCACGGGGGAGCTGTTTTTT. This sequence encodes CATGQGTTTGELFF.

CDR3 region: CASSPDRGYEQYF. The CDR3 DNA is TGTGCCAGCAGTCCCGACAGGGGGTACGAGCAGTACTTC. The chain employs TRBV6-5 and TRBJ2-7; 9 bases align to TRBD1. CDR1 MNHEY and CDR2 SVGAGI come from the germline V gene. V gave up 5 bases and J gave up 4 bases; unmatched junction bases: 3. The CDR3 sequence is 13 residues long.

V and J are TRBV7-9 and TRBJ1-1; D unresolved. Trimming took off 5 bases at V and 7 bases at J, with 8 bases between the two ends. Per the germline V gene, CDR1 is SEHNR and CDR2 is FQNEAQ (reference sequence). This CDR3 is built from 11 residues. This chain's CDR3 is CASSAGVEAFF. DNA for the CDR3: TGTGCCAGCAGCGCCGGAGTTGAAGCTTTCTTT.

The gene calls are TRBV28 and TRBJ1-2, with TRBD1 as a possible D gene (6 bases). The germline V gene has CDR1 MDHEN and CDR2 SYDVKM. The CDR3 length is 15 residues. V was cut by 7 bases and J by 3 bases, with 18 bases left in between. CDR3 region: CASMVLSGTHYGYTF. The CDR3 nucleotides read TGTGCCAGCATGGTTCTTTCCGGGACACACTATGGCTACACCTTC.

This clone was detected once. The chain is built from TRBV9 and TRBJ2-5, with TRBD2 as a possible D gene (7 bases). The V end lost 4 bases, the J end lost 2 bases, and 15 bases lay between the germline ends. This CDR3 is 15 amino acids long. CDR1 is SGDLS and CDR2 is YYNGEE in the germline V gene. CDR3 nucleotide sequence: TGTGCCAGCAGCTCAAGAGGGGGGGCACAAGAGACCCAGTACTTC. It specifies CASSSRGGAQETQYF.

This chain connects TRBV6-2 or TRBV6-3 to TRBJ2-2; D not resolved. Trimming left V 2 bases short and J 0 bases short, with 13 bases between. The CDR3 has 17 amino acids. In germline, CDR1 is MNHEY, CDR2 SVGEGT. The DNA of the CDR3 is TGTGCCAGCAGTTACCCTAGTAAAGACCCGAACACCGGGGAGCTGTTTTTT. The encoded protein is CASSYPSKDPNTGELFF.

Here the CDR3 reads CASREGSNSPLHF. In DNA, the CDR3 is TGTGCCAGCAGGGAGGGATCTAATTCACCCCTCCACTTT. The gene calls are TRBV25-1 and TRBJ1-6; no definite D call. Trimming took 6 bases from V and 6 from J, leaving 9 bases between them. Germline V gene lookup returns CDR1 MGHDK and CDR2 SYGVNS. This CDR3 region has 13 residues.

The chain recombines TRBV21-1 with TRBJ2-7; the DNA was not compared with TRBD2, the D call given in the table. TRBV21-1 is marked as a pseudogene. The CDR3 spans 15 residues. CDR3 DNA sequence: TGTGCCAGCAGCAAAGTATTTGGGGAGGACTACGAGCAGTACTTC. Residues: CASSKVFGEDYEQYF.

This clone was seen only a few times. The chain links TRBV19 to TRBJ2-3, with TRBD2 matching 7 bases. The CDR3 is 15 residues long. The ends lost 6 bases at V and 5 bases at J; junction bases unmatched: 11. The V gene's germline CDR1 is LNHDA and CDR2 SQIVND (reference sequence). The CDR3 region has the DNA TGTGCCAGTAGCTGGACTAGTTCCAGAGGAGATACGCAGTATTTT. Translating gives CASSWTSSRGDTQYF.

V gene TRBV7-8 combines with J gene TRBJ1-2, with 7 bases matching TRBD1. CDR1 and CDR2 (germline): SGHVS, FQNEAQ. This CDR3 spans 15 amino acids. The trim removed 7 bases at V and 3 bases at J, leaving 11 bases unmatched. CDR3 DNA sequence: TGTGCCAGCAACCCTAGTGGACAGGCAGACTATGGCTACACCTTC. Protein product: CASNPSGQADYGYTF.

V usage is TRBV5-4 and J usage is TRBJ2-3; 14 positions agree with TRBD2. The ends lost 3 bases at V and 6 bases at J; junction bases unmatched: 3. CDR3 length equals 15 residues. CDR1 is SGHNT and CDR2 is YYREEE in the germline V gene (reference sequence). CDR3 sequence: CASSSGLAGADTQYF. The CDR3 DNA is TGTGCCAGCAGCTCGGGACTAGCGGGAGCGGATACGCAGTATTTT.

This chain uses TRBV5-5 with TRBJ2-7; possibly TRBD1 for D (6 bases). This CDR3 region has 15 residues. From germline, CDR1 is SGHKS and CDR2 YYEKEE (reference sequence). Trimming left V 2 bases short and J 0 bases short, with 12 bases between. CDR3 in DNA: TGTGCCAGCAGCTTTTACCGGGACATCTCCTACGAGCAGTACTTC. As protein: CASSFYRDISYEQYF.

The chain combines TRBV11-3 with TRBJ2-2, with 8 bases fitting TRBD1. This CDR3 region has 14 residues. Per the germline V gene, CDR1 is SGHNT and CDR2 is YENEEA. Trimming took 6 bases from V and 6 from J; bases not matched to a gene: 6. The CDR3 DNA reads TGTGCCAGCAGACCCGGGACAGGCTCCGGGGAGCTGTTTTTT. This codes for CASRPGTGSGELFF. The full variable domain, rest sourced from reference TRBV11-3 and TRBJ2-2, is EAGVVQSPRYKIIEKKQPVAFWCNPISGHNTLYWYLQNLGQGPELLIRYENEEAVDDSQLPKDRFSAERLKGVDSTLKIQPAELGDSAVYLCASRPGTGSGELFFGEGSRLTVL.